These T cell receptor beta chains were read from a single sample in a study of CD8 T cells in Susac syndrome. Via MiXCR, TCRdb re-called the immunoSEQ multiplex PCR reads, giving one row per CDR3 protein. The sample lists 73,000 or so distinct CDR3 sequences; approximately 95% were seen once. Sequenced input: CD8+ T cells from PBMCs. All receptors come from a human donor with multiple sclerosis. Both conserved end residues are part of each CDR3. A D gene is named only where the DNA matches it firmly. Size tells how often a clone was seen (once, few, many) or the class of an expanded clone, and some rows leave it out.

CDR3: CASSLLSGHQGYTF
DNA: TGTGCCAGCAGCTTGCTTTCGGGGCATCAGGGCTACACCTTC
D: .
V: TRBV5-8
size: .
J: TRBJ1-2

CDR3: CSARDYAEGSYEQYF
DNA: TGCAGTGCTAGAGATTACGCTGAAGGCTCCTACGAGCAGTACTTC
D: .
V: TRBV20-1
size: .
J: TRBJ2-7

CDR3: CASSLKDSITFQPQHF
DNA: TGTGCCAGCAGCTTAAAGGACAGTATCACGTTTCAGCCCCAGCATTTT
D: .
V: TRBV6-6
size: .
J: TRBJ1-5

CDR3: CASTRDRNTEAFF
DNA: TGTGCCAGCACCAGAGACAGGAACACTGAAGCTTTCTTT
D: .
V: TRBV6-2/TRBV6-3
size: .
J: TRBJ1-1

CDR3: CASSLVGVGETQYF
DNA: TGTGCCAGCAGCTTGGTCGGGGTTGGAGAGACCCAGTACTTC
D: .
V: TRBV5-5
size: once
J: TRBJ2-5

CDR3: CASSQGAQGLSTDTQYF
DNA: TGTGCCAGCAGCCAAGGAGCCCAGGGGCTATCCACAGATACGCAGTATTTT
D: .
V: TRBV3-1
size: .
J: TRBJ2-3

CDR3: CASSSGTGEGYTF
DNA: TGTGCCAGCAGTTCCGGGACAGGGGAAGGCTACACCTTC
D: TRBD1
V: TRBV7-3
size: .
J: TRBJ1-2

CDR3: CASSPVGREAEAFF
DNA: TGTGCCAGCAGTCCGGTGGGGCGCGAGGCTGAAGCTTTCTTT
D: .
V: TRBV25-1
size: .
J: TRBJ1-1

CDR3: CASSFGFYEQYF
DNA: TGCGCCAGCAGCTTTGGCTTCTACGAGCAGTACTTC
D: .
V: TRBV5-1
size: .
J: TRBJ2-7

CDR3: CASSHSIARFINTGELFF
DNA: TGCGCCAGCAGCCACTCAATTGCCAGGTTCATCAACACCGGGGAGCTGTTTTTT
D: .
V: TRBV4-1
size: .
J: TRBJ2-2

CDR3: CATSRDLGEQETQYF
DNA: TGTGCCACCAGCAGGGACTTAGGGGAACAAGAGACCCAGTACTTC
D: .
V: TRBV15
size: .
J: TRBJ2-5

CDR3: CASGLSTGDGYTF
DNA: TGTGCTAGTGGTTTGTCGACAGGGGATGGCTACACCTTC
D: TRBD1
V: TRBV12-5
size: .
J: TRBJ1-2

CDR3: CSVEGVVVLDTQYF
DNA: TGCAGCGTTGAAGGCGTGGTAGTTTTAGATACGCAGTATTTT
D: .
V: TRBV29-1
size: .
J: TRBJ2-3

CDR3: CASSPGHLLTF
DNA: TGTGCCAGCAGTCCGGGACACTTACTTACCTTC
D: .
V: TRBV27
size: .
J: TRBJ1-2

CDR3: CATSRGDRGGYGYTF
DNA: TGTGCCACCAGCAGAGGGGACAGGGGTGGCTATGGCTACACCTTC
D: TRBD1
V: TRBV15
size: .
J: TRBJ1-2

CDR3: CAWSDRPGPAGNTIYF
DNA: TGTGCCTGGAGTGACCGCCCGGGACCGGCTGGAAACACCATATATTTT
D: .
V: TRBV30
size: .
J: TRBJ1-3

CDR3: CAWSALAGEETQYF
DNA: TGTGCCTGGAGTGCCCTAGCGGGGGAAGAGACCCAGTACTTC
D: TRBD2
V: TRBV30
size: .
J: TRBJ2-5

CDR3: CASSLVGSGGEETQYF
DNA: TGCGCCAGCAGCTTGGTCGGTAGCGGGGGGGAAGAGACCCAGTACTTC
D: TRBD2
V: TRBV5-1
size: .
J: TRBJ2-5

CDR3: CASSLTGTHEQYF
DNA: TGTGCCAGCAGTTTAACAGGGACCCACGAGCAGTACTTC
D: .
V: TRBV6-2/TRBV6-3
size: .
J: TRBJ2-7

CDR3: CASSLGGHQPQHF
DNA: TGTGCCAGCAGTTTAGGGGGCCATCAGCCCCAGCATTTT
D: .
V: TRBV27
size: .
J: TRBJ1-5

CDR3: CASRLAGADTQYF
DNA: TGTGCCAGCCGTCTGGCGGGGGCGGATACGCAGTATTTT
D: .
V: TRBV27
size: .
J: TRBJ2-3

CDR3: CATIRDEQFF
DNA: TGTGCCACCATACGGGATGAGCAGTTCTTC
D: .
V: TRBV2
size: .
J: TRBJ2-1

CDR3: CASSYGVYNEQFF
DNA: TGTGCCAGCAGTTACGGGGTATACAATGAGCAGTTCTTC
D: .
V: TRBV6-5
size: once
J: TRBJ2-1

CDR3: CASSQVLESNSPLHF
DNA: TGCGCCAGCAGCCAAGTGCTGGAGAGTAATTCACCCCTCCACTTT
D: .
V: TRBV4-3
size: .
J: TRBJ1-6

CDR3: CASSQRGDTQYF
DNA: TGTGCCAGCTCCCAAAGGGGAGATACGCAGTATTTT
D: .
V: TRBV18
size: .
J: TRBJ2-3

CDR3: CASTPALGRSYNEQFF
DNA: TGCGCCAGCACCCCCGCCCTAGGCCGATCCTACAATGAGCAGTTCTTC
D: .
V: TRBV5-1
size: .
J: TRBJ2-1

CDR3: CASSIQTDTQYF
DNA: TGTGCCAGCAGTATACAGACAGATACGCAGTATTTT
D: .
V: TRBV6-2/TRBV6-3
size: .
J: TRBJ2-3

CDR3: CASSLAGRSYEQYF
DNA: TGTGCCAGCAGCTTAGCGGGCCGCTCCTACGAGCAGTACTTC
D: .
V: TRBV7-6
size: .
J: TRBJ2-7

CDR3: CASSPRRGELFF
DNA: TGTGCCAGCAGCCCCCGGAGAGGGGAGCTGTTTTTT
D: .
V: TRBV13
size: once
J: TRBJ2-2

CDR3: CASSFELEGTDTQYF
DNA: TGTGCCAGCAGTTTTGAACTGGAGGGCACAGATACGCAGTATTTT
D: .
V: TRBV12-3/TRBV12-4
size: .
J: TRBJ2-3

CDR3: CSVVQTSTEAFF
DNA: TGCAGCGTTGTGCAGACATCCACTGAAGCTTTCTTT
D: .
V: TRBV29-1
size: once
J: TRBJ1-1

CDR3: CASSSGQLTQETQYF
DNA: TGTGCCAGCAGCAGCGGACAGTTAACTCAAGAGACCCAGTACTTC
D: .
V: TRBV9
size: .
J: TRBJ2-5

CDR3: CASSLDGVPLGGYTF
DNA: TGTGCCAGCAGCTTAGACGGGGTACCCCTAGGTGGCTACACCTTC
D: .
V: TRBV7-9
size: .
J: TRBJ1-2

CDR3: CASSSGPATEAFF
DNA: TGTGCCAGCTCATCAGGACCGGCCACTGAAGCTTTCTTT
D: .
V: TRBV12-3/TRBV12-4
size: .
J: TRBJ1-1

CDR3: CASSRGGRDDEKLFF
DNA: TGTGCCAGCAGTCGGGGAGGCCGGGACGATGAAAAACTGTTTTTT
D: .
V: TRBV2
size: once
J: TRBJ1-4

CDR3: CASGPPGTGGTGELFF
DNA: TGTGCTAGTGGTCCCCCGGGGACCGGAGGCACCGGGGAGCTGTTTTTT
D: .
V: TRBV12-5
size: once
J: TRBJ2-2

CDR3: CATSREDRRGTEAFF
DNA: TGTGCCACCAGCAGGGAGGACAGACGGGGCACTGAAGCTTTCTTT
D: .
V: TRBV15
size: .
J: TRBJ1-1

CDR3: CAPELGQALTSGANVLTF
DNA: TGCGCCCCGGAGTTGGGGCAGGCCCTAACCTCTGGGGCCAACGTCCTGACTTTC
D: .
V: TRBV5-1
size: once
J: TRBJ2-6

CDR3: CSVVWQGAYGYTF
DNA: TGCAGCGTTGTTTGGCAGGGGGCATATGGCTACACCTTC
D: TRBD1
V: TRBV29-1
size: .
J: TRBJ1-2

CDR3: CASKGSSSYEQYF
DNA: TGTGCCAGCAAGGGGTCGTCCTCCTACGAGCAGTACTTC
D: .
V: TRBV2
size: .
J: TRBJ2-7

CDR3: CSVEGWGVPNTGELFF
DNA: TGCAGCGTTGAAGGGTGGGGGGTTCCGAACACCGGGGAGCTGTTTTTT
D: .
V: TRBV29-1
size: .
J: TRBJ2-2

CDR3: CASSQDGTSAQETQYF
DNA: TGCGCCAGCAGCCAAGATGGGACTAGCGCACAAGAGACCCAGTACTTC
D: TRBD2
V: TRBV4-3
size: .
J: TRBJ2-5

CDR3: CASSTRTGRPEAFF
DNA: TGTGCCAGTAGTACTAGGACAGGGCGGCCTGAAGCTTTCTTT
D: TRBD1
V: TRBV19
size: .
J: TRBJ1-1

CDR3: CASSTEGLAGGENPYEQYF
DNA: TGTGCCAGCAGCACCGAAGGACTAGCGGGGGGCGAGAACCCGTACGAGCAGTACTTC
D: TRBD2
V: TRBV7-2
size: once
J: TRBJ2-7

CDR3: CASSIRTGKNEQFF
DNA: TGTGCCAGTAGTATTCGGACAGGGAAAAATGAGCAGTTCTTC
D: TRBD1
V: TRBV19
size: once
J: TRBJ2-1

CDR3: CASSGSTGELFF
DNA: TGTGCCAGTTCCGGGAGTACCGGGGAGCTGTTTTTT
D: .
V: TRBV6-5
size: .
J: TRBJ2-2

CDR3: CASSLGQLGLREQYF
DNA: TGTGCCAGCAGCTTAGGGCAGCTAGGACTTCGGGAGCAGTACTTC
D: .
V: TRBV13
size: .
J: TRBJ2-7

CDR3: CASTPVGQGANQPQHF
DNA: TGTGCCAGCACCCCTGTGGGACAGGGGGCAAATCAGCCCCAGCATTTT
D: TRBD1
V: TRBV6-2/TRBV6-3
size: once
J: TRBJ1-5

CDR3: CASSLMGISYEQYF
DNA: TGTGCCAGCAGTTTAATGGGTATATCCTACGAGCAGTACTTC
D: .
V: TRBV27
size: .
J: TRBJ2-7

CDR3: CASSFPGQPQHF
DNA: TGTGCCAGCAGTTTCCCTGGTCAGCCCCAGCATTTT
D: .
V: TRBV27
size: once
J: TRBJ1-5

CDR3: CSATSRDSPEEYF
DNA: TGCAGTGCTACTAGCCGGGACAGCCCTGAGGAGTACTTC
D: TRBD1
V: TRBV20-1
size: .
J: TRBJ2-7

CDR3: CASSFLAGGPNTGELFF
DNA: TGTGCCAGCAGCTTTCTAGCGGGGGGGCCGAACACCGGGGAGCTGTTTTTT
D: TRBD2
V: TRBV5-6
size: .
J: TRBJ2-2